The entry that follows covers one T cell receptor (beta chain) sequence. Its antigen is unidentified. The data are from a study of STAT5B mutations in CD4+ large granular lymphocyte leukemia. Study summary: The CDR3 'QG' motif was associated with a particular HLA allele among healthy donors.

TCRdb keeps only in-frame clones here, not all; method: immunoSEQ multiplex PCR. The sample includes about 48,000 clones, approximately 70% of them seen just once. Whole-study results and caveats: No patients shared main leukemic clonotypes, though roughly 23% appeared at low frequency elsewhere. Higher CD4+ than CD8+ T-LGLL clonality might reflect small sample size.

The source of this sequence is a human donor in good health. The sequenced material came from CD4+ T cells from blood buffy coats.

The CDR3 is CASSRQGYSNQPQHF. The CDR3 DNA sequence: TGTGCCAGCAGCAGACAGGGGTATAGCAATCAGCCCCAGCATTTT. This sequence joins TRBV21-1 and TRBJ1-5; the table's D call TRBD1 went unverified against the DNA. TRBV21-1 is designated a pseudogene. The CDR3 is 15 amino acids.